Listed here are 32 T cell receptor beta chains from one sample, sequenced in a study of T-cell memory formation after mild COVID-19. From the 5' RACE reads, TCRdb called clonotypes with MiXCR, one entry per CDR3 protein. The data show hundreds of thousands of distinct CDR3 sequences, with roughly 22% seen just once and roughly an eighth held by the top ten. Sequenced: PBMCs or a T cell subset sorted from them (not recorded which). Receptors were obtained from an adult woman who had mild COVID-19 (a few samples of this study predate the infection). Cell type and time point are not known.

The chain links TRBV6-2 or TRBV6-3 to TRBJ2-1, with D unresolved. The CDR3 is 13 amino acids. V dropped 7 bases and J dropped 7 bases, with 14 bases sitting between them. The germline gives CDR1 MNHEY, CDR2 SVGEGT. CDR3 residues: CASKWRVGNEQFF. CDR3 DNA: TGTGCCAGCAAGTGGAGAGTCGGAAATGAGCAGTTCTTC.

There are a few counts of this clonotype. The chain joins TRBV30 to TRBJ2-3, with 11 bases identical to TRBD2. Germline values: CDR1 GTSNPN, CDR2 SVGIG (reference sequence). The V gene end was trimmed by 2 bases and the J gene end by 5 bases; junction bases not matched to a gene: 9. The CDR3 covers 16 residues. In nucleotides, the CDR3 is TGTGCCTGGAGTTTAGGACTAGCGGGCGGGAGAGATACGCAGTATTTT. Amino acid sequence: CAWSLGLAGGRDTQYF.

The rearrangement uses TRBV11-2 and TRBJ2-4; D may be TRBD1 (6 bases). In germline, CDR1 is SGHAT, CDR2 FQNNGV. The CDR3 contains 16 residues. Trimming left V 7 bases short and J 0 bases short, with 16 bases between. CDR3 DNA sequence: TGTGCCAGCAACATATTCGGACAGACAGCCAAAAACATTCAGTACTTC. Its protein product is CASNIFGQTAKNIQYF.

This clonotype was counted between two and nine times. The rearrangement uses TRBV5-1 and TRBJ2-1; 13 bases align to TRBD2. Trimming removed 0 bases from V and 10 bases from J; junction bases left unmatched: 4. The germline V gene has CDR1 SGHRS and CDR2 YFSETQ. The length of the CDR3 is 15 residues. CDR3 residues: CASSLELAGGEEQFF. CDR3 nucleotides: TGCGCCAGCAGCTTGGAACTAGCGGGAGGGGAAGAGCAGTTCTTC.

This clonotype was recorded at least ten times. The chain has TRBV7-2 and TRBJ1-1; 7 bases are shared with TRBD1. The V gene end was trimmed by 1 base and the J gene end by 2 bases; junction bases not matched to a gene: 13. The germline CDR1 and CDR2 sequences are SGHTA and FQGNSA. The CDR3 covers 18 residues. The CDR3 loop is CASSLGFRGGVLNTEAFF. DNA of the CDR3: TGTGCCAGCAGCTTAGGTTTTAGAGGGGGCGTTCTTAACACTGAAGCTTTCTTT. Looking up the rest from reference TRBV7-2 and TRBJ1-1 gives the full variable domain: GAGVSQSPSNKVTEKGKDVELRCDPISGHTALYWYRQSLGQGLEFLIYFQGNSAPDKSGLPSDRFSAERTGGSVSTLTIQRTQQEDSAVYLCASSLGFRGGVLNTEAFFGQGTRLTVV.

This chain connects TRBV29-1 to TRBJ2-4; D gene uncertain. Deletions cut 5 bases from V and 0 bases from J, with 8 bases between. The germline gives CDR1 SQVTM, CDR2 ANQGSEA. The CDR3 length is 13 residues. CDR3 region: CSVRGLAKNIQYF. The CDR3, as DNA: TGCAGCGTTCGAGGCCTAGCCAAAAACATTCAGTACTTC.

This clonotype was detected only a few times. The rearrangement uses TRBV18 and TRBJ2-1; 7 nucleotides align to TRBD2. V dropped 2 bases and J dropped 3; count of bases not matched to a gene: 7. Germline lookup yields CDR1 KGHSH and CDR2 LQKENI. The length of the CDR3 is 16 residues. The CDR3 sequence is CASSPTGTINYNEQFF. DNA for the CDR3: TGTGCCAGCTCACCAACCGGGACTATCAACTACAATGAGCAGTTCTTC.

This clonotype was counted a single time. The chain carries TRBV24-1 and TRBJ2-1; TRBD1 matches 9 bases. The CDR3 is 16 residues long. After removal of 4 bases from V and 1 base from J, the junction contained 4 bases not matched to a gene. In germline, CDR1 is KGHDR, CDR2 SFDVKD. The CDR3: CATSDYGQGSYNEQFF. The DNA of the CDR3 is TGTGCCACCAGTGACTACGGACAGGGGTCCTACAATGAGCAGTTCTTC.

This clonotype was observed at least ten times. V and J are TRBV7-9 and TRBJ1-2, with a weak D call TRBD1 (6 bases). Trimming took off 6 bases at V and 4 bases at J, with 15 bases between the two ends. The CDR3 totals 14 residues. The germline V gene has CDR1 SEHNR and CDR2 FQNEAQ (reference sequence). The CDR3 region has the DNA TGTGCCAGCAGTCCCAGACAGGCGACCTATGGCTACACCTTC. Translation gives CASSPRQATYGYTF. Variable domain in full (rest from reference TRBV7-9 and TRBJ1-2): DTGVSQNPRHKITKRGQNVTFRCDPISEHNRLYWYRQTLGQGPEFLTYFQNEAQLEKSRLLSDRFSAERPKGSFSTLEIQRTEQGDSAMYLCASSPRQATYGYTFGSGTRLTVV.

This clonotype showed up many times. The V call is TRBV7-2, the J call TRBJ1-6, with D hard to call. The germline V gene encodes CDR1 SGHTA and CDR2 FQGNSA. The CDR3 extends over 12 amino acids. V lost 2 bases to trimming and J lost 10 bases, with 6 bases between them. The CDR3 is CASSLMNSPLHF. The CDR3 DNA reads as TGTGCCAGCAGCTTAATGAACTCACCCCTCCACTTT.

This chain uses TRBV11-2 with TRBJ2-2, with D tentatively TRBD1 (7 bases). Germline V lookup: CDR1 SGHAT, CDR2 FQNNGV. This CDR3 is built from 17 residues. The V gene lost 4 bases and the J gene lost 0 bases, with 15 bases spanning the gap. The CDR3 loop reads CASSSYGGTANTGELFF. The CDR3 DNA follows: TGTGCCAGCAGCTCATATGGGGGGACAGCGAACACCGGGGAGCTGTTTTTT. Combining the CDR3 with reference TRBV11-2 and TRBJ2-2 gives the whole variable domain EAGVAQSPRYKIIEKRQSVAFWCNPISGHATLYWYQQILGQGPKLLIQFQNNGVVDDSQLPKDRFSAERLKGVDSTLKIQPAKLEDSAVYLCASSSYGGTANTGELFFGEGSRLTVL.

The chain joins TRBV7-2 to TRBJ1-2; D is perhaps TRBD1 (5 bases). The V and J ends lost 4 bases and 4 bases respectively, with 19 bases between them. This CDR3 spans 16 amino acids. Germline loops: CDR1 SGHTA, CDR2 FQGNSA. The CDR3 here is CASSWGTGTGSYGYTF. CDR3 bases: TGTGCCAGCAGCTGGGGAACCGGGACTGGAAGCTATGGCTACACCTTC.

This chain connects TRBV18 to TRBJ2-5; 13 bases fit TRBD2. CDR3 length equals 17 residues. In germline, CDR1 is KGHSH, CDR2 LQKENI. J lost 4 bases, V lost 6 bases, and 11 bases had no gene match. The CDR3, as DNA: TGTGCCAGCTCGGCGGGACTAGCGGGGAAAAGTGGAGAGACCCAGTACTTC. The encoded protein is CASSAGLAGKSGETQYF.

V is TRBV11-2 and J is TRBJ2-7, with TRBD2 matching over 8 bases. Per the germline V gene, CDR1 is SGHAT and CDR2 is FQNNGV. CDR3 size: 14 residues. With V trimmed by 6 bases and J by 4 bases, 8 bases remained unmatched. CDR3 nucleotide sequence: TGTGCCAGCAGACATAGCGGGGCAGTGTACGAGCAGTACTTC. This codes for CASRHSGAVYEQYF.

This sequence joins TRBV24-1 and TRBJ1-1; 10 bases align to TRBD1. The length of the CDR3 is 15 residues. The germline V gene encodes CDR1 KGHDR and CDR2 SFDVKD. V lost 5 bases and J lost 5; bases outside the gene matches: 7. CDR3 region: CATSGETGGFTEAFF. CDR3 nucleotides: TGTGCCACCAGTGGAGAGACAGGGGGCTTTACTGAAGCTTTCTTT.

In its sample, this clonotype was seen many times. The J gene is TRBJ2-1, the V gene TRBV24-1, with a weak D call TRBD2 (5 bases). CDR1 is KGHDR, CDR2 SFDVKD, per germline. The CDR3 consists of 14 residues. Trimming removed 3 bases at V and 4 bases at J, with 9 bases between. The CDR3 sequence is CATSDADFYNEQFF. CDR3 bases: TGTGCCACCAGTGATGCGGACTTTTACAATGAGCAGTTCTTC.

This chain uses TRBV20-1 with TRBJ1-4; 9 nucleotides match TRBD1. CDR1 is DFQATT and CDR2 is SNEGSKA in the germline V gene (reference sequence). After removal of 0 bases from V and 10 bases from J, the junction contained 12 bases not matched to a gene. The length of the CDR3 is 16 residues. The DNA of the CDR3 is TGCAGTGCTAGAGATCTTGGGACAGGGTATAACGGAAAACTGTTTTTT. It is translated as CSARDLGTGYNGKLFF.

CDR3 amino acids: CASSAGDFQETQYF. Here the CDR3 DNA reads TGCGCCAGCAGCGCGGGGGACTTCCAAGAGACCCAGTACTTC. V gene TRBV5-1 combines with J gene TRBJ2-5; TRBD2 aligns across 7 bases. The CDR3 runs 14 residues. CDR1 and CDR2 from the germline V gene are SGHRS and YFSETQ. V was pared by 4 bases and J by 1 base, with 4 bases of the junction left unmatched.

The sample holds a few counts of this clonotype. This rearrangement joins TRBV23-1 to TRBJ1-4; D might be TRBD1 (6 bases). TRBV23-1 is an ORF, with its function uncertain. V dropped 4 bases and J dropped 11 bases, with 20 bases sitting between them. This CDR3 is built from 15 residues. The CDR3 DNA reads as TGCGCCAGCAGTCGAGGGGGGCCGGTGTCGGGGAAACTGTTTTTT. It codes for CASSRGGPVSGKLFF.

The rearrangement joins TRBV18 to TRBJ1-1, with 8 bases that match TRBD1. Germline lookup yields CDR1 KGHSH and CDR2 LQKENI. CDR3 length: 17 residues. The trim removed 3 bases at V and 0 bases at J, leaving 9 bases unmatched. The chain's CDR3 is CASSPFFRGQMNTEAFF. As DNA, the CDR3 is TGTGCCAGCTCACCGTTCTTCAGGGGGCAGATGAACACTGAAGCTTTCTTT.

The chain recombines TRBV19 with TRBJ2-7, with unresolved D. CDR3 size: 16 residues. Between the trimmed V and J ends, which lost 6 bases and 3 bases, there was a span of 21 bases. CDR1 and CDR2 (germline): LNHDA, SQIVND (reference sequence). DNA of the CDR3: TGTGCCAGTAGCCCAGCTGGCCGGCAGGCCATCTACGAGCAGTACTTC. It encodes CASSPAGRQAIYEQYF.

This clonotype was seen more than once but under ten times. The chain joins TRBV4-1 to TRBJ1-2; weak D call: TRBD1 (5 bases). The CDR3 has 15 amino acids. Trimming took off 4 bases at V and 2 bases at J, with 14 bases between the two ends. Germline assignment: CDR1 MGHRA and CDR2 YSYEKL. For the CDR3, the DNA is TGCGCCAGCAGCCCGTTAGCAGGGAAGAACTATGGCTACACCTTC. Residues: CASSPLAGKNYGYTF.

The chain employs TRBV4-1 and TRBJ1-5; D uncertain. The germline V and J ends were trimmed by 2 bases and 12 bases, with 14 bases remaining between them. CDR1 is MGHRA, CDR2 YSYEKL, per germline. This CDR3 has 13 residues. CDR3 sequence (DNA): TGCGCCAGCAGCCAAAAGTCCGGGGTTGGCCAGCATTTT. As protein: CASSQKSGVGQHF.

CDR3 residues: CSARDQKGAYGYTF. The CDR3, as DNA: TGCAGTGCTAGAGATCAAAAAGGGGCCTATGGCTACACCTTC. The genes are TRBV20-1 and TRBJ1-2, with a weak D call TRBD1 (5 bases). Looked up from germline, CDR1 is DFQATT and CDR2 is SNEGSKA (reference sequence). The V gene lost 0 bases and the J gene lost 4 bases, with 12 bases spanning the gap. This CDR3 region has 14 residues.

This chain connects TRBV5-1 to TRBJ1-2; maybe TRBD1 (6 bases). Trimming removed 0 bases from V and 8 bases from J, with 14 bases in between. This CDR3 region has 14 residues. Germline CDR1 reads SGHRS; CDR2 reads YFSETQ. Here the CDR3 reads CASSLDPGRGGYTF. The CDR3 nucleotides are TGCGCCAGCAGCTTGGACCCCGGAAGGGGGGGCTACACCTTC.

This clonotype showed up just a few times. This chain uses TRBV3-1 with TRBJ2-3; perhaps TRBD1 as D (5 bases). CDR3 size: 16 residues. Germline CDR1 and CDR2: LGHDT and YNNKEL (reference sequence). V gave up 0 bases and J gave up 3 bases, with 13 bases separating them. Here the CDR3 DNA reads TGTGCCAGCAGCCAAGACCCCAGGGATAGGACAGATACGCAGTATTTT. Protein sequence: CASSQDPRDRTDTQYF.

The sample holds a few counts of this clonotype. The chain carries TRBV6-4 and TRBJ2-1; 8 bases line up with TRBD2. Germline V gene data show CDR1 as MRHNA and CDR2 as SNTAGT. The CDR3 is made up of 16 amino acids. With 6 bases clipped from V and 9 bases from J, the junction kept 16 bases outside the gene matches. The CDR3 spells CASSPQEAGAGTEQFF. The CDR3 region has the DNA TGTGCCAGCAGCCCCCAGGAAGCGGGGGCCGGCACTGAGCAGTTCTTC.

The chain is built from TRBV7-3 and TRBJ2-3; possible D gene TRBD1, 5 bases. With 5 bases removed from V and 2 bases from J, the gap between germline ends came to 14 bases. The CDR3 totals 15 residues. CDR1 and CDR2 (germline): SGHTA, FQGTGA. DNA of the CDR3: TGTGCCAGCAGCAAGACTGGACAAAACACAGATACGCAGTATTTT. Translation gives CASSKTGQNTDTQYF.

The V gene is TRBV28, the J gene TRBJ1-5; TRBD1 matches 7 bases. The J segment lost 6 bases and the V segment lost 1 base, leaving 12 bases of the junction unmatched. Per the germline V gene, CDR1 is MDHEN and CDR2 is SYDVKM. CDR3 length: 17 amino acids. The CDR3 nucleotides are TGTGCCAGCAGTTTATATATGCCGACAGGGTATAGTCAGCCCCAGCATTTT. Translation gives CASSLYMPTGYSQPQHF.

The rearrangement uses TRBV7-9 and TRBJ1-1; tentatively, D is TRBD1 (6 bases). Looked up from germline, CDR1 is SEHNR and CDR2 is FQNEAQ (reference sequence). Trimming left V 4 bases short and J 8 bases short, with 11 bases between. The CDR3 length is 12 residues. The CDR3 loop is CASSSQGKEAFF. The CDR3 bases are TGTGCCAGCAGCTCACAGGGAAAAGAAGCTTTCTTT.

The rearrangement links TRBV4-1 to TRBJ2-2, with TRBD1 matching over 8 bases. This CDR3 has 14 residues. With V trimmed by 1 base and J by 7 bases, 2 bases remained unmatched. Germline CDR1 is MGHRA and CDR2 is YSYEKL. CDR3 protein: CASSQAGGNGELFF. As DNA, the CDR3 is TGCGCCAGCAGCCAAGCAGGGGGCAACGGGGAGCTGTTTTTT.

This clonotype was found a few times. The chain carries TRBV5-1 and TRBJ2-5; D is possibly TRBD1 (5 bases). The CDR3 extends over 13 amino acids. Per the germline V gene, CDR1 is SGHRS and CDR2 is YFSETQ. V was clipped by 5 bases and J by 2 bases, with 10 bases between them. CDR3 coding DNA: TGCGCCAGCAGAAGGACAAGTCAAGAGACCCAGTACTTC. Its protein product is CASRRTSQETQYF.